This is a list of T cell receptor beta chains from one sample in a study of Tregs in tolerant kidney transplant recipients. Produced via immunoSEQ multiplex PCR; TCRdb's table is partial and in-frame only. The sample has 50,000 to 85,000 clones; over 85% are singletons. Source: CD8+ T cells from blood, taken before the transplant. Receptors originate from a human donor who received a combined kidney and bone marrow transplant. CDR3s include the opening cysteine and the closing phenylalanine or tryptophan. A D gene is named only where the DNA matches it firmly. Where a row states a size, it is once, few, many or the class of an expanded clone; other rows omit it.

clone_size j_call v_call d_call cdr3_nt cdr3_aa
NA TRBJ1-2 TRBV21-1 NA TGTGCCAGCAGCAAAGTGGTTCGGGACAGCCTTGCCTTCGGCTACACCTTC CASSKVVRDSLAFGYTF
NA TRBJ2-1 TRBV27 NA TGTGCCAGCAGTTTCGGGGGATCCTACAATGAGCAGTTCTTC CASSFGGSYNEQFF
NA TRBJ1-5 TRBV9 TRBD1 TGTGCCAGCAGCGTATTCTGGACAGGGGGGAATCAGCCCCAGCATTTT CASSVFWTGGNQPQHF
NA TRBJ1-2 TRBV10-2 NA TGCGCCAGCAGTGACTCCTTGGGGGCGCGAGATGGCTACACCTTC CASSDSLGARDGYTF
NA TRBJ2-7 TRBV27 TRBD2 TGTGCCAGCAGTTTGGGGACTAGCGACTACGAGCAGTACTTC CASSLGTSDYEQYF
NA TRBJ1-1 TRBV7-3 NA TGTGCCAGCAGCTTAACACCGACAGGGAACACTGAAGCTTTCTTT CASSLTPTGNTEAFF
once TRBJ2-7 TRBV27 TRBD1 TGTGCCAGCAGTTTGGCTACAGGGGGCCCCTACGAGCAGTACTTC CASSLATGGPYEQYF
few TRBJ2-7 TRBV6-6 TRBD2 TGTGCCAGCAGTTACTCAGCGGGGGCCGCCTACGAGCAGTACTTC CASSYSAGAAYEQYF
NA TRBJ2-7 TRBV9 NA TGTGCCAGCAGCGTAAGTACAGGGCTCGAGCAGTACTTC CASSVSTGLEQYF
NA TRBJ1-2 TRBV6-5 NA TGTGCCAGCAGTTACGGGGAGGGATCAGGAGTAGGCTACACCTTC CASSYGEGSGVGYTF
NA TRBJ1-4 TRBV21-1 NA TGTGCCAGCAGCAAAGGCCCCTCCCAGGGGAGCGAGGATGAAAAACTGTTTTTT CASSKGPSQGSEDEKLFF
NA TRBJ2-6 TRBV9 TRBD1 TGTGCCAGCAGCCCCACGGGACAGGGGTCTACTGGGGCCAACGTCCTGACTTTC CASSPTGQGSTGANVLTF
NA TRBJ2-7 TRBV5-1 TRBD2 TGCGCCAGCAGCATTAGTAGCGGGAGCTACGAGCAGTACTTC CASSISSGSYEQYF
NA TRBJ1-2 TRBV13 NA TGTGCCAGCAGCTTTTGGGGGGATCCCTGGAGTACTCATGGCTACACCTTC CASSFWGDPWSTHGYTF
NA TRBJ2-2 TRBV7-3 TRBD2 TGTGCCAGCAGCCCACCCCTAGCGGGAGATGGTAGAACCACCGGGGAGCTGTTTTTT CASSPPLAGDGRTTGELFF
NA TRBJ2-7 TRBV4-2 TRBD1 TGTGCCAGCAGCCAAGACAGGGGGTTCTCCTACGAGCAGTACTTC CASSQDRGFSYEQYF
few TRBJ1-3 TRBV5-6 NA TGTGCCAGCAGCTTGGGCGGAGGCTCTGGAAACACCATATATTTT CASSLGGGSGNTIYF
NA TRBJ2-4 TRBV6-5 TRBD2 TGTGCCAGCAGCCCGGGGGGACCAAACATTCAGTACTTC CASSPGGPNIQYF
NA TRBJ1-5 TRBV6-1 NA TGTGCCAGCAGTGAAGGGGTTCCGGGGGGAGGTCAGCCCCAGCATTTT CASSEGVPGGGQPQHF
NA TRBJ2-5 TRBV7-2 NA TGTGCCAGCAGCTTTGTAGCGGAATTCCAAGAGACCCAGTACTTC CASSFVAEFQETQYF
NA TRBJ1-4 TRBV19 NA TGTGCCAGTAGTATATACAGTCCTAATGAAAAACTGTTTTTT CASSIYSPNEKLFF
NA TRBJ2-2 TRBV11-2 NA TGTGCCAGCAGCCTCCTCCCCGGGGAGCTGTTTTTT CASSLLPGELFF
NA TRBJ1-4 TRBV7-9 NA TGTGCCAGCAGCTGGGCGACAGGCGGAGAAAAACTGTTTTTT CASSWATGGEKLFF
NA TRBJ2-3 TRBV4-1 NA TGCGCCAGCAGCCTGAGGGAGGCGACAGATACGCAGTATTTT CASSLREATDTQYF
few TRBJ1-4 TRBV2 TRBD1 TGTGCCAGCAGTCCAAGGACAGGGGATAGGGAAAAACTGTTTTTT CASSPRTGDREKLFF
NA TRBJ2-1 TRBV13 TRBD2 TGTGCCAGCAGCTCCGGACTAGCGGGAGGACCGAGCCTTGAGCAGTTCTTC CASSSGLAGGPSLEQFF
NA TRBJ2-5 TRBV28 NA TGTGCCAGCAGTCTAGGGGGTCTGGGGACCCAGTACTTC CASSLGGLGTQYF
NA TRBJ2-1 TRBV7-8 TRBD1 TGTGCCAGCAGCGCCTGGACAGGGGCTGGCGATGAGCAGTTCTTC CASSAWTGAGDEQFF
NA TRBJ2-5 TRBV15 TRBD2 TGTGCCACCAGCACCCCACCCACGGGGGGTTCGGGGACCCAGTACTTC CATSTPPTGGSGTQYF
NA TRBJ2-1 TRBV15 NA TGTGCCACCAGCAGAGCAAACAATGAGCAGTTCTTC CATSRANNEQFF
NA TRBJ2-3 TRBV9 TRBD1 TGTGCCAGCAGCCCCTCTGGGGACAGTCCCCCCACAGATACGCAGTATTTT CASSPSGDSPPTDTQYF
NA TRBJ2-3 TRBV9 TRBD1 TGTGCCAGCAGCGTAGAGGGACAGGACTCAGATACGCAGTATTTT CASSVEGQDSDTQYF
once TRBJ2-1 TRBV12-5 TRBD2 TGTGCTAGTGGTGTTAGCGGGAGGGGCTACAATGAGCAGTTCTTC CASGVSGRGYNEQFF
NA TRBJ2-7 TRBV11-2 NA TGTGCCAGCAGCTTAGCGGCAGGGACTTACTACGAGCAGTACTTC CASSLAAGTYYEQYF
NA TRBJ2-1 TRBV5-1 TRBD2 TGCGCCAGCAGCTTCACTAGCGGTTACAATGAGCAGTTCTTC CASSFTSGYNEQFF
NA TRBJ1-5 TRBV4-2 NA TGTGCCAGCAGCCAAGAACAGGGCTCTGATCAGCCCCAGCATTTT CASSQEQGSDQPQHF